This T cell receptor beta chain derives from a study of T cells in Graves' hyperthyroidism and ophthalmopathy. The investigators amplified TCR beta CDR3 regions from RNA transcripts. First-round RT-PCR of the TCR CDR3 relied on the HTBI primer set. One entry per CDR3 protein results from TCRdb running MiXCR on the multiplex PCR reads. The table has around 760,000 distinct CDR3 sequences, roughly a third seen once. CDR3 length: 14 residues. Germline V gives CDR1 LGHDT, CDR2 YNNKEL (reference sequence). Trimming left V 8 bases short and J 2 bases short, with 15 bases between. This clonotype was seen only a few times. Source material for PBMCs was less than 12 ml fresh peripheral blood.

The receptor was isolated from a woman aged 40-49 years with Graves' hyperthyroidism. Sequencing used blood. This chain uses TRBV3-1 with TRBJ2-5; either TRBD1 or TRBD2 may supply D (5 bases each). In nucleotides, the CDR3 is TGTGCCAGCGGCTGGTGGGGGACGCAAGAGACCCAGTACTTC. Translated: CASGWWGTQETQYF.